This paragraph covers one T cell receptor (beta chain) sequence. This entry belongs to a study of cytotoxic CD8 clonotypes in ibrutinib-treated CLL. CDR1 LNHDA and CDR2 SQIVND come from the germline V gene (reference sequence). CDR3 length: 17 residues. Trimming took off 5 bases at V and 0 bases at J, with 16 bases between the two ends. Method: immunoSEQ multiplex PCR; TCRdb's copy keeps in-frame clones and lacks some. Among just over 200,000 clones, around 75% were seen once, and the ten largest hold about 6%. Sequencing used PBMCs, obtained after 12 months of ibrutinib treatment. This chain connects TRBV19 to TRBJ1-4; no reliable D call. This TCR came from a human donor with chronic lymphocytic leukemia. CDR3 residues: CASSGRGSHATNEKLFF. CDR3 nucleotides: TGTGCCAGTAGTGGACGAGGGTCCCATGCAACTAATGAAAAACTGTTTTTT.